The 24 T cell receptor beta chains below come from one sample, sequenced in a study of blood T cell repertoires in COVID-19. The method was immunoSEQ multiplex PCR; TCRdb's version includes in-frame clones alone and lacks a portion of them. The sample shows 55,000 to 90,000 clones, around 83% of them seen only once. Sequenced material: peripheral blood. The receptors come from a man aged 65 to 85 with active COVID-19.

The rearrangement joins TRBV15 to TRBJ2-6, with D possibly TRBD2 on 5 matching bases. CDR1 and CDR2 (germline): LNHNV, YYDKDF (reference sequence). The V and J ends lost 5 bases and 0 bases respectively, with 11 bases between them. This CDR3 region has 16 residues. The chain's CDR3 is CATSWAGSSGANVLTF. DNA for the CDR3: TGTGCCACCAGCTGGGCGGGCTCCTCTGGGGCCAACGTCCTGACTTTC.

The chain uses TRBV5-1 and TRBJ2-3, with D possibly matching TRBD2 (6 bases). V lost 5 bases to trimming and J lost 0 bases, with 10 bases between them. The CDR3 runs to 14 residues. Per the germline V gene, CDR1 is SGHRS and CDR2 is YFSETQ. The CDR3 reads CASSGGASTDTQYF. CDR3 bases: TGCGCCAGCAGTGGCGGGGCTAGCACAGATACGCAGTATTTT.

The chain is built from TRBV2 and TRBJ2-6; D remains unclear. Per the germline V gene, CDR1 is SNHLY and CDR2 is FYNNEI. The CDR3 extends over 15 amino acids. V lost 5 bases and J lost 0, with 8 bases in between. Written as DNA, the CDR3 is TGTGCCAGCAGTAGTTGGGCCTCTGGGGCCAACGTCCTGACTTTC. This sequence encodes CASSSWASGANVLTF.

The V and J genes are TRBV4-3 and TRBJ2-7; 7 nucleotides agree with TRBD1. The trim removed 1 base at V and 3 bases at J, leaving 9 bases unmatched. This CDR3 is built from 16 residues. Germline V gene sequence: CDR1 LGHNA, CDR2 YSLEER. CDR3 residues: CASSQGPGQGDYEQYF. The CDR3 region has the DNA TGCGCCAGCAGCCAAGGTCCGGGGCAGGGGGACTACGAGCAGTACTTC.

The chain links TRBV4-3 to TRBJ1-2, with D possibly being TRBD1 (6 bases). The CDR3 is 15 residues long. Trimming cost V 1 base and J 8 bases, with 17 bases left between them. The germline CDR1 and CDR2 sequences are LGHNA and YSLEER. DNA for the CDR3: TGCGCCAGCAGCCAAGGACTGACAGGATTGGGGGGCTACACCTTC. Translation gives CASSQGLTGLGGYTF.

The chain couples TRBV18 to TRBJ2-2; D possibly corresponds to TRBD2 (6 bases). V lost 9 bases to trimming and J lost 0 bases, with 11 bases between them. Germline V CDR1 and CDR2: KGHSH, LQKENI. The CDR3 spans 14 residues. DNA for the CDR3: TGTGCCAGTCTGGCGGGGTCGAACACCGGGGAGCTGTTTTTT. Protein product: CASLAGSNTGELFF.

The rearrangement links TRBV7-2 to TRBJ1-2, with 7 bases matching TRBD1. V lost 5 bases, J lost 3 bases, and 3 bases stayed unmatched. The germline V gene has CDR1 SGHTA and CDR2 FQGNSA. CDR3 length: 13 residues. As DNA, the CDR3 is TGTGCCAGCAGCGTCGGACAGGACTATGGCTACACCTTC. It specifies CASSVGQDYGYTF.

The rearrangement uses TRBV28 and TRBJ2-7; 8 bases match TRBD1. This CDR3 comprises 14 residues. Germline V gives CDR1 MDHEN, CDR2 SYDVKM. The ends lost 8 bases at V and 2 bases at J; junction bases unmatched: 8. CDR3 nucleotide sequence: TGTGCCAGCGGTAGGACAGGGCCGACCTACGAGCAGTACTTC. Its translation: CASGRTGPTYEQYF.

The J gene is TRBJ2-5, the V gene TRBV5-1; 7 positions agree with TRBD2. The CDR3 consists of 17 residues. CDR1 and CDR2 from the germline V gene are SGHRS and YFSETQ. Germline trimming cut 3 bases from V and 1 base from J; bases unmatched to any gene: 12. The CDR3 DNA sequence: TGCGCCAGCAGCTACGGCGGGGGTTCGGGACTCCAAGAGACCCAGTACTTC. As protein: CASSYGGGSGLQETQYF.

The genes are TRBV18 and TRBJ2-5; D is perhaps TRBD2 (7 bases). Trimming left V 1 base short and J 4 bases short, with 13 bases between. The CDR3 runs 15 residues. Germline CDR1 and CDR2: KGHSH and LQKENI. DNA for the CDR3: TGTGCCAGCTCACCACGGGCAGGGGAGGGAGAGACCCAGTACTTC. Residues: CASSPRAGEGETQYF.

The J gene is TRBJ2-1, the V gene TRBV5-1; 11 bases line up with TRBD2. The germline V gene encodes CDR1 SGHRS and CDR2 YFSETQ. CDR3 size: 16 residues. V gave up 4 bases and J gave up 7 bases; unmatched junction bases: 10. CDR3 nucleotide sequence: TGCGCCAGCAGCCCCACCGGACTAGCGGGCTTAAATGAGCAGTTCTTC. Translated: CASSPTGLAGLNEQFF.

The chain couples TRBV12-5 to TRBJ2-1; 8 nucleotides line up with TRBD2. The CDR3 spans 17 residues. J lost 8 bases, V lost 7 bases, and 19 bases had no gene match. Germline assignment: CDR1 LGHNT and CDR2 FRNRAP. CDR3 protein: CASAASRGVAGIDEQFF. DNA of the CDR3: TGTGCTAGTGCGGCCTCCCGGGGGGTAGCGGGAATCGATGAGCAGTTCTTC.

This clone showed up just a few times. The V and J genes are TRBV7-6 and TRBJ2-7; the D gene is possibly TRBD1 (5 bases). V was pared by 7 bases and J by 5 bases, with 21 bases between. The CDR3 totals 15 residues. Germline V lookup: CDR1 SGHVS, CDR2 FNYEAQ. CDR3 sequence: CASTLDARVGDEQYF. The CDR3, as DNA: TGTGCCAGCACCCTAGATGCCAGGGTAGGGGACGAGCAGTACTTC.

The rearrangement uses TRBV5-1 and TRBJ1-1; 7 bases fit TRBD1. This CDR3 contains 15 residues. Germline loops: CDR1 SGHRS, CDR2 YFSETQ. V dropped 4 bases and J dropped 0; count of bases not matched to a gene: 6. CDR3 sequence reads: CASSPTDRVNTEAFF. For the CDR3, the DNA is TGCGCCAGCAGCCCCACCGACAGGGTGAACACTGAAGCTTTCTTT.

The chain is built from TRBV30 and TRBJ2-7; 7 nucleotides align to TRBD2. The V and J ends lost 3 bases and 5 bases, in that order; junction bases with no gene match: 13. Germline loops: CDR1 GTSNPN, CDR2 SVGIG (reference sequence). The CDR3 has 15 residues. CDR3 in amino acids: CAWRRPLAVSDEQYF. The CDR3, as DNA: TGTGCCTGGAGGCGCCCGCTAGCGGTTAGCGACGAGCAGTACTTC.

The rearrangement uses TRBV6-5 and TRBJ2-3, with 8 bases matching TRBD1. Germline loops: CDR1 MNHEY, CDR2 SVGAGI. The CDR3 contains 16 residues. V was pared by 2 bases and J by 1 base, with 5 bases of the junction left unmatched. The CDR3 sequence is CASSYGDRPGTDTQYF. The CDR3 nucleotides read TGTGCCAGCAGTTACGGGGACAGGCCAGGCACAGATACGCAGTATTTT.

V gene TRBV28 combines with J gene TRBJ2-7; D not certain. Trimming shortened V by 7 bases and J by 6 bases, and 19 bases separated the two germline ends. The germline gives CDR1 MDHEN, CDR2 SYDVKM. The CDR3 extends over 14 amino acids. CDR3 loop: CASTRPQLEVEQYF. The CDR3 coding sequence is TGTGCCAGCACCCGGCCCCAGTTAGAGGTCGAGCAGTACTTC.

DNA of the CDR3: TGTGCCAGCAGCCCACCGGGACTAAAGACCACAGATACGCAGTATTTT. Protein: CASSPPGLKTTDTQYF. The chain employs TRBV7-8 and TRBJ2-3, with 7 bases that match TRBD2. Germline trimming cut 5 bases from V and 2 bases from J; bases unmatched to any gene: 10. Per germline, CDR1 SGHVS and CDR2 FQNEAQ. The CDR3 loop spans 16 amino acids.

The chain joins TRBV7-2 to TRBJ1-3; 11 bases align to TRBD1. After removal of 1 base from V and 4 bases from J, the junction contained 3 bases not matched to a gene. The CDR3 runs to 16 residues. Germline V gene lookup returns CDR1 SGHTA and CDR2 FQGNSA. For the CDR3, the DNA is TGTGCCAGCAGCTTAGGAGGACAGGGGGCGGGAAACACCATATATTTT. Amino acid sequence: CASSLGGQGAGNTIYF. The full variable domain, completed using reference TRBV7-2 and TRBJ1-3, is GAGVSQSPSNKVTEKGKDVELRCDPISGHTALYWYRQSLGQGLEFLIYFQGNSAPDKSGLPSDRFSAERTGGSVSTLTIQRTQQEDSAVYLCASSLGGQGAGNTIYFGEGSWLTVV.

The chain combines TRBV28 with TRBJ2-7; D remains ambiguous. Trimming left V 3 bases short and J 0 bases short, with 12 bases between. This CDR3 has 15 amino acids. CDR1 and CDR2 (germline): MDHEN, SYDVKM. CDR3 sequence (DNA): TGTGCCAGCAGTTTTCGCCAGGTAGGCTCCTACGAGCAGTACTTC. It encodes CASSFRQVGSYEQYF.

The chain combines TRBV27 with TRBJ1-2; weak D call: TRBD1 (6 bases). The CDR3 contains 14 residues. V shed 2 bases and J shed 4 bases, with 11 bases lying between them. The germline CDR1 and CDR2 sequences are MNHEY and SMNVEV (reference sequence). The CDR3 DNA follows: TGTGCCAGCAGTTTAGGTGGACAGACCTATGGCTACACCTTC. It specifies CASSLGGQTYGYTF.

The V and J genes are TRBV6-5 and TRBJ2-7; 9 bases align to TRBD1. Germline CDR1 and CDR2: MNHEY and SVGAGI. This CDR3 has 15 amino acids. Germline trimming cut 6 bases from V and 6 bases from J; bases unmatched to any gene: 12. The CDR3 spells CASSPKPGQGVEQYF. CDR3 bases: TGTGCCAGCAGCCCAAAACCGGGACAGGGCGTCGAGCAGTACTTC.

This clone showed up just once. The chain links TRBV4-1 to TRBJ1-2; a possible D gene is TRBD1 (5 bases). V was pared by 0 bases and J by 4 bases, with 15 bases between. The CDR3 covers 16 residues. The germline V gene encodes CDR1 MGHRA and CDR2 YSYEKL. The CDR3 reads CASSQDAQGRFYGYTF. CDR3 DNA: TGCGCCAGCAGCCAAGATGCGCAGGGAAGATTCTATGGCTACACCTTC.

This rearrangement joins TRBV28 to TRBJ1-2, with 7 bases identical to TRBD1. J lost 0 bases, V lost 10 bases, and 8 bases had no gene match. CDR3 length equals 14 residues. Germline loops: CDR1 MDHEN, CDR2 SYDVKM. The CDR3 reads CATLKGASNYGYTF. In nucleotides, the CDR3 is TGTGCCACCTTAAAGGGGGCCTCTAACTATGGCTACACCTTC.